This T cell receptor (beta chain) was captured in a study of beta chain features in type 1 diabetes. Study-wide context: The study found patients and healthy donors alike in age, gender and cell yields.

Study-level results: For patients, the naive, central memory and Treg TCRB repertoires appeared more alike than for healthy donors. Insertions were fewer and deletions more numerous at VDJ junctions in type 1 diabetes patients.

CDR1 and CDR2 (germline): SQVTM, ANQGSEA. J was trimmed by 7 bases and V by 4 bases; bases with no gene match: 8. This CDR3 comprises 15 residues. This clone was seen only a few times. Antigen unknown. CD4+ naive, central memory, regulatory and stem cell-like memory cells were sorted via CD45RO/CCR7/CD25/CD127/CD95/CD27. Isolated RNA was reverse transcribed in full, so expressed TCRB transcripts were sequenced. Assay: immunoSEQ multiplex PCR; the TCRdb copy retains only in-frame clones and omits some. The data show 360,000 or so clones, 20% seen once. The V call is TRBV29-1, the J call TRBJ2-1, with 12 nucleotides matching TRBD2. Material for sequencing was naive CD4+ T cells from blood. This TCR derives from a woman under 30 in good health. CDR3 sequence (DNA): TGCAGCGTTGGCGGACTAGCGGGACCCGTGAATGAGCAGTTCTTC. Its protein product is CSVGGLAGPVNEQFF.